The subject of this entry is one T cell receptor beta chain. The clone's antigen remains unknown. Base qualities are not provided; no much larger clone lies one nucleotide away. This sample was included in a study of spatial heterogeneity in lung cancer (dated by TCRdb to the late 2010s). General notes on the study: The donors were around 69 patients from the lung TRACERx cohort who had early-stage, untreated non-small cell lung cancer. Follow-up PBMC samples were sequenced whenever the samples were available, and the median time to follow-up was approximately 24 months after resection. Beta-chain transcripts were consistently detected in greater numbers than alpha-chain transcripts, which likely reflected higher beta-chain transcript abundance. In the raw uncorrected reads, each unique combination of TCR and UMI appeared on average more than ten times. TCR alpha and beta repertoires were quantitatively compared across multiple tumor regions, matched nontumor lung and blood in non-small cell lung cancer. TCR repertoire features were related to nonsynonymous mutation counts determined by whole-exome sequencing of tumor tissue. At surgery, fewer than 250 tumor regions, around 65 matched nontumor lung samples and fewer than 60 PBMC samples were TCR-sequenced for both alpha and beta chains. On the study overall, not on this receptor specifically: Confirming at a functional level the hypothesis that regional TCRs recognize regional mutations was considered to require additional single-cell paired TCR alpha and beta sequencing. Comparisons of baseline and follow-up blood repertoires included only around 13 patients. Ubiquitous expanded tumor TCRs were detected in blood more often at tumor resection than at routine follow-up.

The CDR3 contains 12 residues, cysteine and phenylalanine counted. Of all the DNA, just the CDR3 is kept, 36 bases in frame from base 1. The germline V gene (reference sequence) yields MNHEY for CDR1 and SMNVEV for CDR2. Trimming removed 10 bases from V and 4 bases from J, leaving 13 bases between the germline ends. This specimen's time point label, per the study, means: blood at routine non-recurrence follow-up after resection. Without any cell sorting, TCR sequencing was performed on whole RNA extracted either from tumor and nontumor lung tissue or from cryopreserved PBMC samples. Only patients with enough RNA available from two or more tumor regions were chosen for TCR sequencing. Library construction relied on 5' RACE. The sequencer listed for this sample is NextSeq 500. To allow correction of PCR and sequencing errors, the TCR library protocol tagged every TCR cDNA molecule with a unique molecular identifier. The study's processing was this. Decombinator tools were used for TCR identification, UMI-based error correction and CDR3 extraction. TCRs above a frequency of 2 per 1,000, corresponding to the top 1% of the tumor frequency distribution, were defined as expanded. Renyi diversity was computed with the R vegan package after each repertoire had been subsampled 100 times to 5,000 TCRs. CDR3 similarity networks were built from amino acid triplet string-kernel similarity, with CDR3s being connected when pairwise similarity was above 0.82. TCRdb reprocessing: public reads trimmed at Q25 with fastp, clones called with MiXCR, in-frame beta chains kept. Each CDR3 protein appears once, grouped with its most common genes and DNA. These V and J calls rely on TCRdb rather than the paper's analysis. In all, the sample holds more than 40,000 distinct CDR3 sequences, and 20% to 25% of those were seen once. Under 8.5% of the sample rests with the top ten.

Recombination joined TRBV27 with TRBJ1-1, and possibly TRBD1, on 5 matching bases. This clonotype was sampled from a female donor with early-stage non-small cell lung cancer. This specimen consisted of PBMCs, obtained at follow-up. The CDR3 reads CATWTLGTEAFF. The nucleotide sequence is TGTGCCACCTGGACACTGGGCACTGAAGCTTTCTTT.